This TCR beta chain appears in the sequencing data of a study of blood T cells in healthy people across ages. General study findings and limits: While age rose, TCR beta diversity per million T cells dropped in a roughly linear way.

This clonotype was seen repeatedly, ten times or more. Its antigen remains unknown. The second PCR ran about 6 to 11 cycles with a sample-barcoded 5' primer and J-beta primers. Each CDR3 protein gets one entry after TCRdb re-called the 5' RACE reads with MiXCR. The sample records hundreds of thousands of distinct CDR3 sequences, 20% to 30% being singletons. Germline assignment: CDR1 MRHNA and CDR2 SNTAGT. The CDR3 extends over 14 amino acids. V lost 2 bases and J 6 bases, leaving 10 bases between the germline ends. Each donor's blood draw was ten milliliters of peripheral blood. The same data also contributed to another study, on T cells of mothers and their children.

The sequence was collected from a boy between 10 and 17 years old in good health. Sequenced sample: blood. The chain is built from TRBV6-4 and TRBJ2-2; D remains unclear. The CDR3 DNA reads TGTGCCAGCAGTGACCGTAGTCGACCCGGGGAGCTGTTTTTT. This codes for CASSDRSRPGELFF.